The entry that follows covers one T cell receptor beta chain sequence. What it recognizes is unknown. This CDR3 is 15 amino acids long. Trimming cost V 4 bases and J 3 bases; bases outside gene matches: 6. The germline V gene has CDR1 MNHNS and CDR2 SASEGT. The data were produced by immunoSEQ multiplex PCR, yet TCRdb's version contains in-frame clones alone and is incomplete. Seen here are fewer than 45,000 clones, 74% observed once, and the top ten hold 15% to 20%. The data were taken from a study of OX40 agonist ivuxolimab in advanced cancers. Looking at the study overall: The patients received agonistic anti-OX40 (CD134) antibody ivuxolimab.

The cohort excluded patients with autoimmune disease history or systemic immunosuppression. The study, taken as a whole, reports: The authors did not determine the antigen specificity of the expanded peripheral T cells. Some nonresponders additionally presented with little normalized T-cell clonal expansion.

Sequencing used CD4+ or CD8+ T cells sorted from blood, obtained in a trial of the OX40 agonist ivuxolimab. The receptor comes from an adult with an advanced solid tumor such as melanoma, head and neck, liver or kidney cancer. V usage is TRBV6-1 and J usage is TRBJ2-3; 8 bases match TRBD1. The CDR3 DNA sequence: TGTGCCAGCAGTGGCCAGGGGGCTGGTACAGATACGCAGTATTTT. It translates to CASSGQGAGTDTQYF.